The following is a T cell receptor beta chain sequence with its context. This sample is drawn from a study of blood T cell repertoires in COVID-19. Germline loops: CDR1 LGHDT, CDR2 YNNKEL (reference sequence). CDR3 length: 12 residues. Trimming cost V 4 bases and J 4 bases, with 7 bases left between them. Produced via immunoSEQ multiplex PCR; TCRdb's table is partial and in-frame only. The table lists a few hundred thousand clones, more than 80% of them singletons. Adults between roughly 18 and 95 years of age took part from 24 US areas. This chain joins TRBV3-1 (or the pseudogene TRBV3-2) and TRBJ2-5; D is undetermined. The sequence was collected from a man younger than 35 who had recovered from COVID-19. Specimen: PBMCs or T cells enriched from blood (not recorded which). The CDR3 here is CASSPGRETQYF. As DNA, the CDR3 is TGTGCCAGCAGCCCAGGTAGAGAGACCCAGTACTTC.